The 28 T cell receptor beta chains below come from one sample, sequenced in a study of regulatory T cells in long-lasting Graves disease. Time point defined: newly diagnosed GD, antithyroid drugs for less than 3 months. RNA extracted from PBMCs served as the sequencing template. Combining iRepertoire HTBI primers with Arm-PCR of CDR3 regions, the authors built TCR beta libraries. TCRdb called the multiplex PCR reads again in MiXCR, with one record for every CDR3 protein. Here the sample spans about 300,000 distinct CDR3 sequences, roughly 18% being singletons. The source was peripheral blood mononuclear cells (PBMCs), collected at new diagnosis, from a patient treated with antithyroid drugs. Receptors were obtained from a female donor with Graves disease.

This clonotype was counted many times. The chain combines TRBV2 with TRBJ2-3, with unresolved D. Germline assignment: CDR1 SNHLY and CDR2 FYNNEI. The CDR3 is 10 amino acids. Trimming cost V 8 bases and J 8 bases, with 8 bases left between them. CDR3 sequence reads: CASFDGTQYF. DNA for the CDR3: TGTGCCAGCTTTGATGGTACGCAGTATTTT.

This sequence joins TRBV28 and TRBJ2-1; TRBD2 matches at 11 bases. CDR3 length equals 16 residues. CDR1 and CDR2 from the germline V gene are MDHEN and SYDVKM. V was clipped by 6 bases and J by 6 bases; unmatched bases: 10. The CDR3 DNA reads as TGTGCCAGCAGCCAATCCGGACTAGCGGGTCCCAATGAGCAGTTCTTC. Its protein product is CASSQSGLAGPNEQFF.

This clonotype was picked up many times. The rearrangement uses TRBV3-1 and TRBJ2-1; D might be TRBD1 (5 bases). Looked up from germline, CDR1 is LGHDT and CDR2 is YNNKEL (reference sequence). The V gene lost 2 bases and the J gene lost 4 bases, with 9 bases spanning the gap. The CDR3 spans 14 residues. The CDR3 coding sequence is TGTGCCAGCAGCCAACAGGGAAGATACAATGAGCAGTTCTTC. It codes for CASSQQGRYNEQFF.

V and J are TRBV27 and TRBJ2-7; the D is unclear. The CDR3 spans 16 residues. The V and J ends lost 4 bases and 3 bases respectively, with 19 bases between them. Germline V gene data show CDR1 as MNHEY and CDR2 as SMNVEV (reference sequence). The CDR3 coding sequence is TGTGCCAGCAGTTCGGAAGACCTTGGCTTGGGCTACGAGCAGTACTTC. Translated: CASSSEDLGLGYEQYF.

This clonotype was seen repeatedly, ten times or more. This chain joins TRBV7-9 and TRBJ2-5, with 10 bases fitting TRBD2. Germline V gene lookup returns CDR1 SEHNR and CDR2 FQNEAQ (reference sequence). The CDR3 covers 16 residues. V was pared by 2 bases and J by 4 bases, with 7 bases of the junction left unmatched. The CDR3 reads CASSLSLAGTGETQYF. In DNA, the CDR3 is TGTGCCAGCAGCTTATCACTAGCGGGAACGGGAGAGACCCAGTACTTC.

The chain combines TRBV10-3 with TRBJ1-5; no clear D. From germline, CDR1 is ENHRY and CDR2 SYGVKD. This CDR3 has 16 amino acids. Trimming stripped 0 bases from V and 8 bases from J, with 17 bases between. DNA for the CDR3: TGTGCCATCAGTGAGTCATTTGGTGTACCGATGGAGCCCCAGCATTTT. Encoded protein: CAISESFGVPMEPQHF.

This clonotype was observed at least ten times. The V call is TRBV6-5, the J call TRBJ1-6; 9 nucleotides agree with TRBD1. The CDR3 is 18 amino acids. CDR1 and CDR2 (germline): MNHEY, SVGAGI. The junction had 10 bases not matched to a gene; V was cut back by 0 bases and J by 7 bases. The CDR3 reads CASSYSFPSGQGNSPLHF. The CDR3 DNA reads as TGTGCCAGCAGTTACTCGTTTCCATCCGGACAGGGGAATTCACCCCTCCACTTT.

This clonotype appeared many times. The V call is TRBV9, the J call TRBJ2-7; 7 bases align to TRBD1. This CDR3 has 14 amino acids. Losses at the gene ends were 0 bases for V and 5 bases for J; bases not matched to a gene: 5. From germline, CDR1 is SGDLS and CDR2 YYNGEE. CDR3 loop: CASSVGDRSHEQYF. The CDR3 nucleotides read TGTGCCAGCAGCGTAGGGGACAGAAGCCACGAGCAGTACTTC.

This clonotype was counted many times. This chain joins TRBV19 and TRBJ1-1, with D hard to call. The ends were cut back, 1 base at V and 5 bases at J, with 17 bases in the middle. CDR3 size: 16 residues. CDR1 is LNHDA, CDR2 SQIVND, per germline (reference sequence). CDR3 in DNA: TGTGCCAGTAGTATAGGCAGTCTGGGAATATCTACTGAAGCTTTCTTT. Its translation is CASSIGSLGISTEAFF.

This clonotype was picked up many times. The chain combines TRBV28 with TRBJ2-1; no clear D. This CDR3 spans 13 amino acids. CDR1 and CDR2 (germline): MDHEN, SYDVKM. Deletions cut 9 bases from V and 4 bases from J, with 13 bases between. This CDR3 is CASRLGSYNEQFF. CDR3 DNA sequence: TGTGCCAGTCGTTTAGGAAGTTACAATGAGCAGTTCTTC.

J is TRBJ2-1 and V is TRBV20-1; D is undetermined. Trimming pared 5 bases from V and 2 bases from J, leaving 19 bases between. This CDR3 spans 16 amino acids. CDR1 and CDR2 from the germline V gene are DFQATT and SNEGSKA (reference sequence). CDR3 coding DNA: TGCAGTGCTCTGCCGTTGTGGGGATCACCCTACAATGAGCAGTTCTTC. Its translation: CSALPLWGSPYNEQFF.

This clonotype was seen many times. The genes are TRBV19 and TRBJ1-5; D not resolved. The CDR3 totals 14 residues. With 7 bases removed from V and 0 bases from J, the gap between germline ends came to 10 bases. The germline gives CDR1 LNHDA, CDR2 SQIVND (reference sequence). The CDR3: CASTRPYSNQPQHF. For the CDR3, the DNA is TGTGCCAGTACCCGGCCGTATAGCAATCAGCCCCAGCATTTT. The complete variable domain, with remaining parts taken from reference TRBV19 and TRBJ1-5, reads DGGITQSPKYLFRKEGQNVTLSCEQNLNHDAMYWYRQDPGQGLRLIYYSQIVNDFQKGDIAEGYSVSREKKESFPLTVTSAQKNPTAFYLCASTRPYSNQPQHFGDGTRLSIL.

This clonotype has at least ten counts. J is TRBJ2-5 and V is TRBV7-8; TRBD1 matches at 11 bases. After removal of 1 base from V and 7 bases from J, the junction contained 11 bases not matched to a gene. The CDR3 is 17 residues long. Germline CDR1 reads SGHVS; CDR2 reads FQNEAQ. CDR3 nucleotides: TGTGCCAGCAGCTTAGGCACCGGGACAGGGGGGGGATGGACCCAGTACTTC. This codes for CASSLGTGTGGGWTQYF.

Many counts were recorded for this clonotype. The J gene is TRBJ2-1, the V gene TRBV19; 7 nucleotides line up with TRBD2. Per the germline V gene, CDR1 is LNHDA and CDR2 is SQIVND (reference sequence). This CDR3 region has 16 residues. The J segment lost 5 bases and the V segment lost 6 bases, leaving 13 bases of the junction unmatched. The CDR3 protein is CASRISGYTLNNEQFF. DNA for the CDR3: TGTGCCAGTAGGATTAGCGGGTACACCTTAAACAATGAGCAGTTCTTC.

V and J are TRBV7-2 and TRBJ2-7; TRBD2 agrees at 8 bases. The CDR3 contains 14 residues. Germline V gene data show CDR1 as SGHTA and CDR2 as FQGNSA. The J segment lost 2 bases and the V segment lost 2 bases, leaving 2 bases of the junction unmatched. CDR3 sequence: CASSLLGRAYEQYF. The CDR3 nucleotides are TGTGCCAGCAGCTTACTCGGGAGGGCCTACGAGCAGTACTTC.

A note on this clonotype: A much larger clonotype is one base distant, so this may be a read error. This chain connects TRBV7-3 to TRBJ2-2; TRBD2 aligns across 13 bases. Unmatched junction bases numbered 15, after V lost 4 bases and J lost 4 bases. This CDR3 comprises 20 residues. Germline V gene data show CDR1 as SGHTA and CDR2 as FQGTGA. The CDR3 here is CASSSRPVLAGGPITGELFF. The DNA of the CDR3 is TGTGCCAGCAGCTCCAGGCCGGTACTAGCGGGAGGGCCTATCACCGGGGAGCTGTTTTTT.

This chain links TRBV12-3 or TRBV12-4 with TRBJ2-7, with unresolved D. The V end was cut by 6 bases, the J end by 2 bases, with 14 bases between. This CDR3 comprises 14 residues. In DNA, the CDR3 is TGTGCCAGCAGCTCCCCGGATGTCACCTACGAGCAGTACTTC. It yields the protein CASSSPDVTYEQYF.

This clonotype was seen ten or more times. The rearrangement uses TRBV28 and TRBJ1-1; no firm D call. Germline loops: CDR1 MDHEN, CDR2 SYDVKM. This CDR3 comprises 12 residues. V was shortened by 8 bases and J by 2 bases, with 9 bases between the two germline ends. CDR3 region: CASHSENTEAFF. CDR3 nucleotide sequence: TGTGCCAGCCACAGCGAAAACACTGAAGCTTTCTTT.

This clonotype has a count of ten or more. The J gene is TRBJ2-1, the V gene TRBV24-1; no firm D call. CDR3 length: 16 residues. V was shortened by 0 bases and J by 7 bases, with 15 bases between the two germline ends. The germline CDR1 and CDR2 sequences are KGHDR and SFDVKD. CDR3 protein: CATSDLRLTGTNEQFF. As DNA, the CDR3 is TGTGCCACCAGTGATTTGCGGTTGACTGGTACAAATGAGCAGTTCTTC.

The chain combines TRBV19 with TRBJ2-7; D remains unclear. CDR1 and CDR2 (germline): LNHDA, SQIVND (reference sequence). This CDR3 is built from 13 residues. Between the trimmed V and J ends, which lost 3 bases and 6 bases, there was a span of 12 bases. Here the CDR3 reads CASSMGPLVEQYF. The CDR3 DNA is TGTGCCAGTAGTATGGGCCCCCTGGTCGAGCAGTACTTC.

The chain has TRBV11-3 and TRBJ2-2, with 7 bases lining up with TRBD2. CDR1 is SGHNT, CDR2 YENEEA, per germline. The CDR3 consists of 17 residues. V lost 0 bases to trimming and J lost 3 bases; unmatched junction nucleotides: 7. CDR3: CASSLDSWEGYTGELFF. The CDR3 nucleotides read TGTGCCAGCAGCTTAGATTCCTGGGAGGGGTACACCGGGGAGCTGTTTTTT.

There are a few counts of this clonotype. CDR3 nucleotide sequence: TGTGCCTGGTCCGGGGACAGGCGCTACTACAATGAGCAGTTCTTC. Translated: CAWSGDRRYYNEQFF. V and J are TRBV30 and TRBJ2-1, with 8 bases identical to TRBD1. The germline CDR1 and CDR2 sequences are GTSNPN and SVGIG (reference sequence). The CDR3 covers 15 residues. V was clipped by 5 bases and J by 3 bases; unmatched bases: 9.

This clonotype was found a few times. The V and J genes are TRBV29-1 and TRBJ2-5; TRBD1 aligns across 9 bases. Germline assignment: CDR1 SQVTM and CDR2 ANQGSEA. With 7 bases clipped from V and 9 bases from J, the junction kept 18 bases outside the gene matches. There are 15 residues in the CDR3. CDR3 sequence (DNA): TGCAGCGCCGACGGGACAGGGCATTTTAGTGACGCCCAGTACTTC. Translation: CSADGTGHFSDAQYF. The full variable domain, rest sourced from reference TRBV29-1 and TRBJ2-5, is SAVISQKPSRDICQRGTSLTIQCQVDSQVTMMFWYRQQPGQSLTLIATANQGSEATYESGFVIDKFPISRPNLTFSTLTVSNMSPEDSSIYLCSADGTGHFSDAQYFGPGTRLLVL.

The chain joins TRBV6-1 to TRBJ2-7, with D maybe TRBD1 (7 bases). Germline-derived CDR1 and CDR2 are MNHNS and SASEGT. Deletions cut 1 base from V and 2 bases from J, with 9 bases between. The CDR3 sequence is 14 residues long. This chain's CDR3 is CASSEGGTAYEQYF. CDR3 in DNA: TGTGCCAGCAGTGAAGGCGGGACAGCCTACGAGCAGTACTTC.

Concerning this clonotype itself: It may be a read error: a sequence one base away is much more abundant. V and J are TRBV30 and TRBJ1-4; D not certain. The CDR3 contains 16 residues. Germline-derived CDR1 and CDR2 are GTSNPN and SVGIG (reference sequence). The CDR3 bases are TGTGCCTGGCGTGTACGGGAACGGTCGGCTAATGAAAAACTGTTTTTT. Translated, it gives CAWRVRERSANEKLFF.

As for this clonotype: A much larger clone is a single base away; this may be a read error. This rearrangement joins TRBV19 to TRBJ2-5; 11 bases align to TRBD2. Germline CDR1 is LNHDA and CDR2 is SQIVND (reference sequence). The CDR3 spans 12 residues. CDR3 DNA: TGTGCCAGTAGTATGGCTAGCGGGGGGTATGACTTC. Translation gives CASSMASGGYDF.

There are many counts of this clonotype. The V gene is TRBV12-3 or TRBV12-4, the J gene TRBJ2-3; no clear D gene. V lost 10 bases and J lost 0, with 14 bases in between. The CDR3 extends over 14 amino acids. CDR3 sequence: CATSAARSTDTQYF. The DNA of the CDR3 is TGTGCCACCTCGGCAGCACGGAGCACAGATACGCAGTATTTT.

This clonotype was seen at least ten times. The V call is TRBV7-8, the J call TRBJ2-7; D call uncertain. The CDR3 extends over 15 amino acids. V lost 2 bases and J lost 0, with 11 bases in between. The germline gives CDR1 SGHVS, CDR2 FQNEAQ. CDR3 DNA sequence: TGTGCCAGCAGCTTAATGGGCAGGTCCTCCTACGAGCAGTACTTC. The encoded protein is CASSLMGRSSYEQYF.